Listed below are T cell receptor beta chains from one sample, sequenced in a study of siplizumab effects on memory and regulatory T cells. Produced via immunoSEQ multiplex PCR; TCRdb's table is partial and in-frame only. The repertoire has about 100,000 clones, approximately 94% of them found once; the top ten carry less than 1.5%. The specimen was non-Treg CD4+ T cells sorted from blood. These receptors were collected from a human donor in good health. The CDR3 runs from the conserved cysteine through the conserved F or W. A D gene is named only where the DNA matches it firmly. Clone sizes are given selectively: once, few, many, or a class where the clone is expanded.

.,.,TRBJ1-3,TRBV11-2,TGTGCCAGCAGCCGCAGTAACAGGGTTGCTGGAAACACCATATATTTT,CASSRSNRVAGNTIYF
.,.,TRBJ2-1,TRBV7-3,TGTGCCAGCAGCTTAAGTTCTATCTTTGGCTATGAGCAGTTCTTC,CASSLSSIFGYEQFF
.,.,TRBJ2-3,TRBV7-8,TGTGCCAGCAGCTTAAACGCAGATACGCAGTATTTT,CASSLNADTQYF
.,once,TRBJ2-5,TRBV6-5,TGTGCCAGCAGTTACTCGTTCTTGAACAGGAAAGAGACCCAGTACTTC,CASSYSFLNRKETQYF
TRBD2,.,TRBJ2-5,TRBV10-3,TGTGCCATCAGTGCCGGTAGCGGGGGAGAAGAGACCCAGTACTTC,CAISAGSGGEETQYF
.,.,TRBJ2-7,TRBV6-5,TGTGCCAGCAGTTATTCTCCTGGTAGCTCCTACGAGCAGTACTTC,CASSYSPGSSYEQYF
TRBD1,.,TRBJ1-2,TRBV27,TGTGCCAGCAGTTTGTCGGGACCGGGACAGGGCTCCGGCTACACCTTC,CASSLSGPGQGSGYTF
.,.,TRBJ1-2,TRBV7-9,TGTGCCAGCAGCTTAGCCGGGGTAGTCTATGGCTACACCTTC,CASSLAGVVYGYTF
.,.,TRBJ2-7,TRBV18,TGTGCCAGCTCACCATTCTCTAGCGGGACAGGGGCCCCCTACGAGCAGTACTTC,CASSPFSSGTGAPYEQYF
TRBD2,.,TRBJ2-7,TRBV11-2,TGTGCCAGCAGCCCCTCGGGGGGTGGTGGGTCGCAGTACTTC,CASSPSGGGGSQYF
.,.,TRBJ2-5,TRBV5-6,TGTGCCAGCAGCTTCCTTAAGCTGAGAGAGACCCAGTACTTC,CASSFLKLRETQYF
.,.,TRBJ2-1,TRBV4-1,TGCGCCAGCGGACCGGGACTGCTCTCCTCCTACAATGAGCAGTTCTTC,CASGPGLLSSYNEQFF
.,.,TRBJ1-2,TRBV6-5,TGTGCCAGCAGCCCTCGGGTCCGGCAATTCTATGGCTACACCTTC,CASSPRVRQFYGYTF
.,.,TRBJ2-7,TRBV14,TGTGCCAGCAGCCCCAGACAGAACAGCTACGAGCAGTACTTC,CASSPRQNSYEQYF
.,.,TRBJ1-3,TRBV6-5,TGTGCCAGCAGTTACTCGTATAGTCACTCTGGAAACACCATATATTTT,CASSYSYSHSGNTIYF
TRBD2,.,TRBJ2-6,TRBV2,TGTGCCAGCAGCTTACTAGCGGGAGTCTCTGGGGCCAACGTCCTGACTTTC,CASSLLAGVSGANVLTF
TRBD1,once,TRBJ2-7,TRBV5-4,TGTGCCAGCAGCTTGGATGGGGACAGGCGGTACGAGCAGTACTTC,CASSLDGDRRYEQYF
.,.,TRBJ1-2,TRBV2,TGTGCCAGCAGTGTCGAGACTCGTGGCTACACCTTC,CASSVETRGYTF
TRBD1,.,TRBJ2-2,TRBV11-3,TGTGCCAGCAGCCCTCGACAGGGGGTCACCGGGGAGCTGTTTTTT,CASSPRQGVTGELFF
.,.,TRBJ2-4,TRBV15,TGTGCCACCAGCACAAACAGGGACATTCAGTACTTC,CATSTNRDIQYF
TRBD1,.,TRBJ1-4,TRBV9,TGTGCCAGCAGCTTCTCTACAGGGGTTAATGAAAAACTGTTTTTT,CASSFSTGVNEKLFF
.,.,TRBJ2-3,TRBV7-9,TGTGCCAGCAGTCAGATGGGGGGCACAGATACGCAGTATTTT,CASSQMGGTDTQYF
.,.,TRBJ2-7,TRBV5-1,TGCGCCAGCAGCTGGACTGCGAGTACGGGCGAGCAGTACTTC,CASSWTASTGEQYF
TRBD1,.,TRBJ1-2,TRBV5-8,TGTGCCAGCAGCCAGTCCCCGGGACAGGGTTTCGACTATGGCTACACCTTC,CASSQSPGQGFDYGYTF
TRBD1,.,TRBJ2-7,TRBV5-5,TGTGCCAGCAGCTTGCGTCAGGGGGCGGGAGAGCAGTACTTC,CASSLRQGAGEQYF
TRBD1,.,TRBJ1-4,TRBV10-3,TGTGCCATCAGTGTTAAGATGTTGGGACAGGGGGACGAAAAACTGTTTTTT,CAISVKMLGQGDEKLFF
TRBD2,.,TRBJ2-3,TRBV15,TGTGCCACACAACTAGCGGGAGGGTGGGATACGCAGTATTTT,CATQLAGGWDTQYF
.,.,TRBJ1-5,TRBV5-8,TGTGCCAGCAGCTTGGTAAGGGGTTCCAATCAGCCCCAGCATTTT,CASSLVRGSNQPQHF
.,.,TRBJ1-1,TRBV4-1,TGCGCCAGCAGCCAACCCCGGGGGAACACTTTGAACACTGAAGCTTTCTTT,CASSQPRGNTLNTEAFF
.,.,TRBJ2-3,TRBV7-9,TGTGCCAGCAGCTTTGATCCCGTTTTCCATACGCAGTATTTT,CASSFDPVFHTQYF
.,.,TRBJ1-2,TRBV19,TGTGCCAGTAGTATAGATAAGGGGACGTCCTATGGCTACACCTTC,CASSIDKGTSYGYTF
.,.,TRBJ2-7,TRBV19,TGTGCCAGTAGTAATCTCGCCTCCTACGAGCAGTACTTC,CASSNLASYEQYF
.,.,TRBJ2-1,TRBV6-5,TGTGCCACCAGAGTGGGGATATGGTCGGATGAGCAGTTCTTC,CATRVGIWSDEQFF
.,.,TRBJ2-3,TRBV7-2,TGTGCCAGCAGCTCGGGCACAGATACGCAGTATTTT,CASSSGTDTQYF
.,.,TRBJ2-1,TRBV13,TGTGCCAGCAGCTCGACTAGAGGAGGGGGTGAGCAGTTCTTC,CASSSTRGGGEQFF
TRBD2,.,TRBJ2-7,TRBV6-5,TGTGCCAGCAGCCTTTCTAGCGGGAGGCCCCACGAGCAGTACTTC,CASSLSSGRPHEQYF
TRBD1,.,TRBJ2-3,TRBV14,TGTGCCAGCAGCCGGTCCGACCGGGACAGGAAAGCATATTGGGATACGCAGTATTTT,CASSRSDRDRKAYWDTQYF
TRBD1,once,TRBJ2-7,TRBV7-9,TGTGCCAGCAGCCCGCCGGGACAGGTGAAGTACTTC,CASSPPGQVKYF
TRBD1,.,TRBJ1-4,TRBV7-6,TGTGCCAGCAGCCAAAAGACAGGGGGGTGGGAAAAACTGTTTTTT,CASSQKTGGWEKLFF
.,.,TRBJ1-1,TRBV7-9,TGTGCCAGCAGCTTATCTACATTGAACACTGAAGCTTTCTTT,CASSLSTLNTEAFF
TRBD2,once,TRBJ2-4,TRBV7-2,TGTGCCAGCAGCTTAGATGCGGGAGTAAACATTCAGTACTTC,CASSLDAGVNIQYF
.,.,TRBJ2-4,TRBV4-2,TGTGCCAGCAGCCAAGAATCCCGGAGCGGGCTAGCCAAAAACATTCAGTACTTC,CASSQESRSGLAKNIQYF
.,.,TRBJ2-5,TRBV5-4,TGTGCCAGCAGCTTGGCCTCCGTGATAGGCCAAGAGACCCAGTACTTC,CASSLASVIGQETQYF
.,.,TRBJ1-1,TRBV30,TGTGCCTGGAGTGGACAATTGAACACTGAAGCTTTCTTT,CAWSGQLNTEAFF
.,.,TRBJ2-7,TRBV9,TGTGCCAGCAGCGTAGGTGGGACGCAAAACTACGAGCAGTACTTC,CASSVGGTQNYEQYF
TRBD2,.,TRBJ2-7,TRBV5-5,TGTGCCAGCAGCAATCCGGGACTAGCGGGAATCTACGAGCAGTACTTC,CASSNPGLAGIYEQYF
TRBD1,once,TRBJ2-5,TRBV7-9,TGTGCCAGCAGCACCGACAGGGGAACCCAGTACTTC,CASSTDRGTQYF
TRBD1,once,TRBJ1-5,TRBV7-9,TGTGCCAGCAGCGCCGGGACAGAACTTAGCAATCAGCCCCAGCATTTT,CASSAGTELSNQPQHF